These T cell receptor beta chains were read from a single sample in a study of cytomegalovirus exposure and HLA in healthy donors. The method was immunoSEQ multiplex PCR; TCRdb's version includes in-frame clones alone and lacks a portion of them. The sample holds about 48,000 clones. Specimen: PBMCs. All receptors come from a woman between 35 and 50 years old in good health and CMV-seronegative. CDR3s include the opening cysteine and the closing phenylalanine or tryptophan. D genes are given only for firm matches.

V gene	J gene	D gene	CDR3 DNA	CDR3 protein
TRBV19	TRBJ1-1	-	TGTGCCAGTAAGAAGGGGGGGGGCATGTCGAAAACTGAAGCTTTCTTT	CASKKGGGMSKTEAFF
TRBV28	TRBJ2-7	TRBD2	TGTGCCAGCAGCAAGAACGGCGGGACTAGCGGGATATACGAGCAGTACTTC	CASSKNGGTSGIYEQYF
TRBV19	TRBJ2-5	-	TGTGCCAGTAGTTCGAGGCAGGGTGTGGAGACCCAGTACTTC	CASSSRQGVETQYF
TRBV6-6	TRBJ2-2	TRBD2	TGTGCCAGCGCTATCGGGAGGGCCAGGAACACCGGGGAGCTGTTTTTT	CASAIGRARNTGELFF
TRBV5-4	TRBJ1-2	TRBD1	TGTGCCAGCAGTCCCAGGGGACAGAACTATGGCTACACCTTC	CASSPRGQNYGYTF
TRBV30	TRBJ1-6	TRBD1	TGTGCCTGGAGTGTGGGGACAGGGGAATCACCCCTCCACTTT	CAWSVGTGESPLHF
TRBV7-9	TRBJ2-7	TRBD2	TGTGCCAGCAGCTCCTCGGGACTAGTAATTGGCGAGCAGTACTTC	CASSSSGLVIGEQYF
TRBV25-1	TRBJ1-1	-	TGTGCCAGCAGTACCTCTGCAGGGCTTGCTTTCTTT	CASSTSAGLAFF
TRBV11-3	TRBJ1-2	-	TGTGCCAGCAGCTCGACCGGACTCTATGGCTACACCTTC	CASSSTGLYGYTF
TRBV30	TRBJ2-5	TRBD2	TGTGCCTGGAGTTTGGTCGTTCGGGGGGAGCAGTACTTC	CAWSLVVRGEQYF
TRBV4-1	TRBJ1-2	-	TGCGCCAGCAGCCATCCCCAGGGAGGGGGCTACACCTTC	CASSHPQGGGYTF
TRBV4-2	TRBJ2-3	-	TGTGCCAGCAGCCAAGAGAGGGAGACCACAGATACGCAGTATTTT	CASSQERETTDTQYF
TRBV5-4	TRBJ2-1	-	TGTGCCAGCAGCGCCGGGACTCCCAGCTCCTACAATGAGCAGTTCTTC	CASSAGTPSSYNEQFF
TRBV19	TRBJ2-7	TRBD1	TGTGCCACGAGGGAGGGACAGGGTTCAGGCGAGCAGTACTTC	CATREGQGSGEQYF
TRBV5-6	TRBJ1-5	-	TGTGCCAGCAGCTTGTTCCAGGGGAGCAATCAGCCCCAGCATTTT	CASSLFQGSNQPQHF
TRBV6-6	TRBJ1-1	-	TGTGCCAGCAGCTCACAGGGGAACACTGAAGCTTTCTTT	CASSSQGNTEAFF
TRBV4-2	TRBJ2-3	TRBD2	TGTGCCAGCAGCCAAGGGAGCGGGGGGGCAATAGATACGCAGTATTTT	CASSQGSGGAIDTQYF
TRBV9	TRBJ2-7	-	TGTGCCAGCAGCGTAGGGTATGGGCCGTACGAGCAGTACTTC	CASSVGYGPYEQYF
TRBV29-1	TRBJ2-4	TRBD2	TGCAGCGTTGAGACTAGCGGGAGGGGATCAAACACTCAGTACTTC	CSVETSGRGSNTQYF
TRBV7-9	TRBJ1-2	TRBD1	TGTGCCAGCAGCCCCAGAGACAGGGTAGAATATGGCTACACCTTC	CASSPRDRVEYGYTF
TRBV29-1	TRBJ2-3	TRBD2	TGCAGCGTTGAAATCACTAGCGGGGAAAGGGATACGCAGTATTTT	CSVEITSGERDTQYF
TRBV7-8	TRBJ2-1	TRBD1	TGTGCCAGCAGCTTTGACAGGGGGCGTGAGAATGAGCAGTTCTTC	CASSFDRGRENEQFF
TRBV4-1	TRBJ2-7	-	TGCGCCAGCAGCCGACAGGAAGGGTACGAGCAGTACTTC	CASSRQEGYEQYF
TRBV5-1	TRBJ2-7	TRBD1	TGCGCCAGCAGTTTTGGACAGGGACCCTACGAGCAGTACTTC	CASSFGQGPYEQYF
TRBV5-1	TRBJ2-3	TRBD2	TGCGCCAGCAGCATCCTCGGACTAGCGGGAGGTATAGATACGCAGTATTTT	CASSILGLAGGIDTQYF
TRBV27	TRBJ2-7	-	TGTGCCAGCAGGATGACCCCGGGGGACCCCGAATACGAGCAGTACTTC	CASRMTPGDPEYEQYF
TRBV11-2	TRBJ1-1	-	TGTGCCAGCAGCCCCTGGGGGGAGGTCACTGAAGCTTTCTTT	CASSPWGEVTEAFF
TRBV6-5	TRBJ2-7	TRBD2	TGTGCCAGCAGTTACCGGGAGGACTACGAGCAGTACTTC	CASSYREDYEQYF
TRBV4-1	TRBJ2-1	TRBD2	TGCGCCAGCAGCCAAGGGGGTTTGGTAGCGGGAGTCCATGAGCAGTTCTTC	CASSQGGLVAGVHEQFF
TRBV19	TRBJ2-7	-	TGTGCCAGTAGTGGGGGCGACGCCTCCAACCACGAGCAGTACTTC	CASSGGDASNHEQYF
TRBV7-9	TRBJ2-7	TRBD2	TGTGCCAGCACCCTTAAGGGAGGGAGGGAGCAGTACTTC	CASTLKGGREQYF
TRBV5-4	TRBJ2-1	TRBD2	TGTGCCAGCAGCTCCGGTTCGACTAGCAAGTACAATGAGCAGTTCTTC	CASSSGSTSKYNEQFF
TRBV6-5	TRBJ1-6	-	TGTGCCAGCACCCTCTCTCCAGGGGCGGATTCACCCCTCCACTTT	CASTLSPGADSPLHF
TRBV6-6	TRBJ1-1	-	TGTGCCAGCAGCCACGGGGAGGACACTGAAGCTTTCTTT	CASSHGEDTEAFF
TRBV5-4	TRBJ2-5	TRBD2	TGTGCCAGCAGCTTGGGTTCGGGGGGGCTTGTGGAGACCCAGTACTTC	CASSLGSGGLVETQYF
TRBV2	TRBJ1-2	TRBD1	TGTGCCAGCAGGGGACAGGGCGCCGAAATTGGCTACACCTTC	CASRGQGAEIGYTF
TRBV5-1	TRBJ1-1	TRBD1	TGCGCCAGCAAGGCAGGGGGAAACACTGAAGCTTTCTTT	CASKAGGNTEAFF
TRBV19	TRBJ2-3	TRBD1	TGTGCCAGTAGCCCAAGGGGGACAGGGTCTACGGATACGCAGTATTTT	CASSPRGTGSTDTQYF
TRBV13	TRBJ2-1	TRBD2	TGTGCCAGCAGCTTAGAAGGGACTAGCTACAATGAGCAGTTCTTC	CASSLEGTSYNEQFF
TRBV7-9	TRBJ2-1	TRBD2	TGTGCCAGCAGCTTAGCTCTAGCGGGGTCCTACAATGAGCAGTTCTTC	CASSLALAGSYNEQFF
TRBV7-2	TRBJ2-1	TRBD2	TGTGCCAGCAGCTATAGCGGGGGAAAGTACAATGAGCAGTTCTTC	CASSYSGGKYNEQFF
TRBV5-1	TRBJ1-1	-	TGCGCCAGCAGCTTGGATTCCAGGGCGAAGAACACTGAAGCTTTCTTT	CASSLDSRAKNTEAFF
TRBV5-1	TRBJ2-2	TRBD1	TGCGCCAGCAGTCGCAGGGGGCAAGACGGGGAGCTGTTTTTT	CASSRRGQDGELFF
TRBV7-2	TRBJ2-1	-	TGTGCCAGCAGCCGGGGAGTTGAGCAGTTCTTC	CASSRGVEQFF
TRBV4-1	TRBJ2-1	TRBD2	TGCGCCAGCAGCTTCCCTAGCGGGGGGCTTTCCAATGAGCAGTTCTTC	CASSFPSGGLSNEQFF
TRBV11-2	TRBJ1-2	TRBD1	TGTGCCAGCAGCAAGGACAGGGTATATGGCTACACCTTC	CASSKDRVYGYTF
TRBV27	TRBJ2-7	-	TGTGCCAGCAACCCCTCAACTAGTGTCGTAGGCGAGCAGTACTTC	CASNPSTSVVGEQYF
TRBV27	TRBJ1-3	-	TGTGCCAGCAGGGCTTTCTCTGGAAACACCATATATTTT	CASRAFSGNTIYF
TRBV6-5	TRBJ2-5	-	TGTGCCAGCAGTTTCCGGGACCCCGGGGGGACCCAGTACTTC	CASSFRDPGGTQYF
TRBV2	TRBJ2-7	TRBD1	TGTGCCAGCAGTGGACCCACCTCATTGACAGGGGTTAGGGGCTACGAGCAGTACTTC	CASSGPTSLTGVRGYEQYF
TRBV19	TRBJ2-3	-	TGTGCCAGTAGTGCGACATGGAGGGCAGATACGCAGTATTTT	CASSATWRADTQYF